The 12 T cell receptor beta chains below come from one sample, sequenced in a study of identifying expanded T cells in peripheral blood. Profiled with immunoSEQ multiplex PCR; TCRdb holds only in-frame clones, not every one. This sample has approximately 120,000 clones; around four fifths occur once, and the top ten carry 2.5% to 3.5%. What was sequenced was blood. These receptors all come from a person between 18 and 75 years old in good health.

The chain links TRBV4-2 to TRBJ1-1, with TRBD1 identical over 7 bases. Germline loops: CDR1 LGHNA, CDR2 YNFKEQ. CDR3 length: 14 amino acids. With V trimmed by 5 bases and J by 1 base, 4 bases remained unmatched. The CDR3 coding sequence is TGTGCCAGCAGCTACAGGGGAACGAACACTGAAGCTTTCTTT. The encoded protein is CASSYRGTNTEAFF.

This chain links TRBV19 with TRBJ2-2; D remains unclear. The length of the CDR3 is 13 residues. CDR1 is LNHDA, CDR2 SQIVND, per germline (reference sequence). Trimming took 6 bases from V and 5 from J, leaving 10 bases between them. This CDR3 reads CASSSMGTGELFF. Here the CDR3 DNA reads TGTGCCAGTAGCTCAATGGGGACCGGGGAGCTGTTTTTT.

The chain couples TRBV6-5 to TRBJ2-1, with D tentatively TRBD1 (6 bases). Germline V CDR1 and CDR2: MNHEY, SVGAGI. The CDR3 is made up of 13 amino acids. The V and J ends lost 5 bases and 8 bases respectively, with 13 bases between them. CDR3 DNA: TGTGCCAGCAGTGACCACAGGGATGATGAGCAGTTCTTC. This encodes CASSDHRDDEQFF.

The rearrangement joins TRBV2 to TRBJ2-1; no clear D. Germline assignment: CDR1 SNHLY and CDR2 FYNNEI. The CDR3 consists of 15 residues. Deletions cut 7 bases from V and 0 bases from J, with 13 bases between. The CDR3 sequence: CASTVQQSSYNEQFF. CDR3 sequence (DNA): TGTGCCAGCACTGTACAGCAGAGCTCCTACAATGAGCAGTTCTTC.

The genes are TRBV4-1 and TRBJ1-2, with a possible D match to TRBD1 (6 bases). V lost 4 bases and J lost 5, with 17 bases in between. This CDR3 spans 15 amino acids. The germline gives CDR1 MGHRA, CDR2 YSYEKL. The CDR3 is CASSPDETGAYGYTF. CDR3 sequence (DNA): TGCGCCAGCAGCCCGGACGAGACAGGCGCATATGGCTACACCTTC.

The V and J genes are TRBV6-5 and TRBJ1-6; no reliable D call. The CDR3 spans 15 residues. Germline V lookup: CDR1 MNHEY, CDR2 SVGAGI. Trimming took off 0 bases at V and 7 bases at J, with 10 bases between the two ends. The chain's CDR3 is CASSYSIRGNSPLHF. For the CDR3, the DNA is TGTGCCAGCAGTTACTCGATACGTGGGAATTCACCCCTCCACTTT.

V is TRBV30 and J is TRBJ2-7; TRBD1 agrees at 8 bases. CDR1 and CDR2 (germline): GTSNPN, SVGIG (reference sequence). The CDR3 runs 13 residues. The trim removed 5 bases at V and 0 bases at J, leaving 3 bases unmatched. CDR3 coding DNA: TGTGCCTGGGGACAGGGATTCTCCTACGAGCAGTACTTC. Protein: CAWGQGFSYEQYF.

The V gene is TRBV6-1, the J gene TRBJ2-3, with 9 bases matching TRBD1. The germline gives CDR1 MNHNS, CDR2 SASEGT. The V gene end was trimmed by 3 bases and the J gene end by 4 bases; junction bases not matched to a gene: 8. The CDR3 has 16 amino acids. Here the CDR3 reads CASSDRTGVDADTQYF. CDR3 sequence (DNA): TGTGCCAGCAGTGATAGGACAGGGGTCGACGCAGATACGCAGTATTTT.

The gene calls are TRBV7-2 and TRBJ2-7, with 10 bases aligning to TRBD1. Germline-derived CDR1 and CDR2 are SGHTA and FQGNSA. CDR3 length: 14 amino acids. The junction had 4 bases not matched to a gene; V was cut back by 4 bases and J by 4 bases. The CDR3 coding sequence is TGTGCCAGCAGCTCGGGACAGGGGTGGTACGAGCAGTACTTC. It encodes CASSSGQGWYEQYF.

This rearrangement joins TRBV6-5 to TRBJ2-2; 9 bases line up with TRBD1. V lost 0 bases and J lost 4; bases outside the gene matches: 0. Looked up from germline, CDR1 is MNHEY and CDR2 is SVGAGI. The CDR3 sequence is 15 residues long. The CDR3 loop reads CASSYSTGGTGELFF. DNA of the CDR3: TGTGCCAGCAGTTACTCGACAGGGGGCACCGGGGAGCTGTTTTTT.

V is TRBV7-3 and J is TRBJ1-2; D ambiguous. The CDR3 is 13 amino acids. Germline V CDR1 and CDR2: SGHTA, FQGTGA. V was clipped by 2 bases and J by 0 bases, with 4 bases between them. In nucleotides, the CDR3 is TGTGCCAGCAGCTTAGGGGCTAACTATGGCTACACCTTC. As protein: CASSLGANYGYTF.

The CDR3 region is CASSYPPGGAHETQYF. CDR3 sequence (DNA): TGTGCCAGCAGTTACCCCCCCGGGGGGGCACACGAGACCCAGTACTTC. The chain combines TRBV6-6 with TRBJ2-5; 8 positions match TRBD2. Germline CDR1 is MNHNY and CDR2 is SVGAGI (reference sequence). The CDR3 is 16 residues long. J gave up 5 bases and V 2 bases, and 10 bases lay outside the gene matches.